This TCR beta chain was sequenced during a study of T cells in Graves' hyperthyroidism and ophthalmopathy. Study at large: Any treatment followed the collection of peripheral blood at initial diagnosis.

Germline-derived CDR1 and CDR2 are DFQATT and SNEGSKA (reference sequence). The length of the CDR3 is 13 residues. V shed 2 bases and J shed 4 bases, with 11 bases lying between them. Amplification of TCR beta CDR3 regions used RNA as the template. When the TCR CDR3 underwent first-round RT-PCR, the HTBI primer set was used. TCRdb redid the calling of the multiplex PCR reads with MiXCR, one entry per CDR3 protein. The sample yields some 560,000 distinct CDR3 sequences, about 15% seen once. Stability of Graves' hyperthyroidism was defined as absent ophthalmopathy progression within 18 months. This clonotype was counted ten times or more.

The TCR originated in a woman aged 25 to 39 with Graves' hyperthyroidism. This chain joins TRBV20-1 and TRBJ2-5; D is ambiguous. What was sequenced was blood. The CDR3 reads CSARLGVGETQYF. The CDR3 bases are TGCAGTGCTAGACTTGGTGTGGGAGAGACCCAGTACTTC.